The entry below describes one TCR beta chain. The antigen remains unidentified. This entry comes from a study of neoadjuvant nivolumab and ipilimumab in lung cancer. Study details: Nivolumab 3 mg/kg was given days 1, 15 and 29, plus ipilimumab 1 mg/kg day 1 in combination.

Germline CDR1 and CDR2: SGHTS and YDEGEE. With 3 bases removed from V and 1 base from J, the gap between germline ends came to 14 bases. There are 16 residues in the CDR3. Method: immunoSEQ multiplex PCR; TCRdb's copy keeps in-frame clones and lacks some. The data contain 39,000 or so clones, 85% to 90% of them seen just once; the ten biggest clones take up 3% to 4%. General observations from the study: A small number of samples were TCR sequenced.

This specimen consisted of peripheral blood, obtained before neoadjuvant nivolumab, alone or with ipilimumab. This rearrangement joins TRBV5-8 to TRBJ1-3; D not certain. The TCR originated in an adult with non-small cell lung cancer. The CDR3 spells CASSSGSSGSGNTIYF. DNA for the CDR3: TGTGCCAGCAGCTCTGGATCTTCGGGTTCTGGAAACACCATATATTTT.